This TCR beta chain was captured by sequencing in a study of early T cells in non-severe SARS-CoV-2 infection. General study results and limits: Reliance on VDJdb matching favored anti-spike CD8 responses; private and CD4 specificities were missed.

Remarks on this clonotype: The antigen is unknown.

Researchers attached unique molecular identifiers to individual cDNA molecules. TCRdb fed the 5' RACE reads into MiXCR, producing one record per CDR3 protein. The sample contains about 59,000 distinct CDR3 sequences, over 10% of which appear only once. V was trimmed by 4 bases and J by 7 bases, leaving 16 bases between them. The CDR3 runs to 14 residues. From germline, CDR1 is SQVTM and CDR2 ANQGSEA. This chain joins TRBV29-1 and TRBJ1-4; tentative D call: TRBD1 (6 bases). The specimen comprised whole blood, sampled at baseline. This clonotype originated in an adult who was a healthcare worker with PCR-confirmed SARS-CoV-2 infection or an uninfected control (not recorded which). CDR3 region: CSVAAGSGAEKLFF. The CDR3 DNA is TGCAGCGTTGCCGCAGGGTCAGGGGCTGAAAAACTGTTTTTT.